This entry lists 22 T cell receptor beta chains sequenced from one sample in a study of T cells in Graves' hyperthyroidism and ophthalmopathy. Amplification of TCR beta CDR3 regions was performed using RNA transcripts as template. The HTBI set primed first-round TCR CDR3 RT-PCR. MiXCR, run by TCRdb on the multiplex PCR reads, gives a single entry per CDR3 protein. This table has approximately 400,000 distinct CDR3 sequences, approximately 14% appearing once. Sequencing used blood. The receptors here all came from a woman aged 18 to 35 with Graves' hyperthyroidism.

The genes are TRBV27 and TRBJ2-3; no clear D gene. The CDR3 runs 13 residues. V was trimmed by 3 bases and J by 3 bases, leaving 7 bases between them. Per germline, CDR1 MNHEY and CDR2 SMNVEV (reference sequence). The CDR3 nucleotides read TGTGCCAGCAGTTTTGGACGGACAGATACGCAGTATTTT. This gives the protein CASSFGRTDTQYF.

In this sample, this clonotype turned up many times. The chain links TRBV20-1 to TRBJ1-4; D gene unclear. The CDR3 extends over 12 amino acids. The V gene's germline CDR1 is DFQATT and CDR2 SNEGSKA (reference sequence). V dropped 5 bases and J dropped 7 bases, with 11 bases sitting between them. CDR3 sequence reads: CSAEGRSEKLFF. The CDR3 bases are TGCAGTGCTGAGGGTAGAAGTGAAAAACTGTTTTTT.

This clonotype was recorded at least ten times. The chain employs TRBV7-2 and TRBJ2-4; either TRBD1 or TRBD2 may supply D (6 bases each). V shed 4 bases and J shed 7 bases, with 11 bases lying between them. CDR3 length: 13 residues. CDR1 is SGHTA and CDR2 is FQGNSA in the germline V gene. CDR3 in DNA: TGTGCCAGCAGCTATGGGGGGCGGAACATTCAGTACTTC. Protein: CASSYGGRNIQYF.

The chain carries TRBV5-1 and TRBJ2-3; TRBD1 agrees at 7 bases. The V gene's germline CDR1 is SGHRS and CDR2 YFSETQ. This CDR3 spans 16 amino acids. V lost 5 bases to trimming and J lost 3 bases; unmatched junction nucleotides: 12. Here the CDR3 DNA reads TGCGCCAGCAGTCAACGGCCGGGACAGTTAACAGATACGCAGTATTTT. Protein sequence: CASSQRPGQLTDTQYF.

The sample holds a few counts of this clonotype. This chain uses TRBV27 with TRBJ2-1, with 11 positions matching TRBD2. CDR1 and CDR2 (germline): MNHEY, SMNVEV (reference sequence). The length of the CDR3 is 16 residues. Germline trimming cut 0 bases from V and 10 bases from J; bases unmatched to any gene: 8. The DNA for the CDR3 is TGTGCCAGCAGTTTATCGGTAGCGGGAGGGCGGGACGAGCAGTTCTTC. This gives the protein CASSLSVAGGRDEQFF.

This clonotype occurred many times. V usage is TRBV6-1 and J usage is TRBJ2-7; the D gene is possibly TRBD2 (5 bases). The germline V and J ends were trimmed by 5 bases and 4 bases, with 21 bases remaining between them. This CDR3 contains 16 residues. The V gene's germline CDR1 is MNHNS and CDR2 SASEGT. The CDR3 spells CASSFPAIDGGYEQYF. The DNA for the CDR3 is TGTGCCAGCAGTTTCCCAGCCATAGACGGAGGTTACGAGCAGTACTTC.

J is TRBJ1-3 and V is TRBV4-2; D gene unclear. Trimming took off 0 bases at V and 3 bases at J, with 15 bases between the two ends. This CDR3 contains 17 residues. Germline V lookup: CDR1 LGHNA, CDR2 YNFKEQ. CDR3 sequence: CASSQDIEGAFGNTIYF. CDR3 sequence (DNA): TGTGCCAGCAGCCAAGACATTGAGGGAGCATTTGGAAACACCATATATTTT.

Ten or more counts support this clonotype. The V and J genes are TRBV6-1 and TRBJ1-5; maybe TRBD1 (6 bases). Deletions cut 5 bases from V and 1 base from J, with 15 bases between. CDR1 and CDR2 (germline): MNHNS, SASEGT. CDR3 size: 16 residues. The CDR3 DNA sequence: TGTGCCAGCAGTCTGGGGGGCCAGGGAAGCAATCAGCCCCAGCATTTT. Protein sequence: CASSLGGQGSNQPQHF.

The rearrangement joins TRBV20-1 to TRBJ2-1, with 11 bases fitting TRBD2. The CDR3 is 16 residues long. CDR1 is DFQATT and CDR2 is SNEGSKA in the germline V gene (reference sequence). Losses at the gene ends were 3 bases for V and 4 bases for J; bases not matched to a gene: 8. In DNA form, the CDR3 reads TGCAGTGCTAGGGACCATTTAGCGGGGGGGTACAATGAGCAGTTCTTC. Amino acid sequence: CSARDHLAGGYNEQFF.

This clonotype showed up many times. This chain joins TRBV11-1 and TRBJ1-1; TRBD1 might be the D (5 bases). Trimming took off 0 bases at V and 3 bases at J, with 14 bases between the two ends. This CDR3 contains 16 residues. Germline V gene lookup returns CDR1 SGHAT and CDR2 FQDESV (reference sequence). As DNA, the CDR3 is TGTGCCAGCAGCTTAGCGGGGACGATGCAGGACACTGAAGCTTTCTTT. Its translation: CASSLAGTMQDTEAFF.

This clonotype was recorded at least ten times. The chain links TRBV12-3 or TRBV12-4 to TRBJ1-1; 9 bases agree with TRBD1. This CDR3 has 15 residues. V gave up 6 bases and J gave up 4 bases; unmatched junction bases: 9. The CDR3 sequence: CASSQYGQGITEAFF. CDR3 DNA: TGTGCCAGCAGCCAATACGGACAGGGGATCACTGAAGCTTTCTTT.

J is TRBJ2-3 and V is TRBV9; 7 nucleotides line up with TRBD2. V shed 0 bases and J 1 base; nucleotides not matched to a gene: 5. The CDR3 covers 16 residues. Germline V CDR1 and CDR2: SGDLS, YYNGEE. The DNA of the CDR3 is TGTGCCAGCAGCGTAGTGGCGGGGGAAGGCACAGATACGCAGTATTTT. Amino acid sequence: CASSVVAGEGTDTQYF.

The chain employs TRBV20-1 and TRBJ1-2; no clear D. CDR1 and CDR2 (germline): DFQATT, SNEGSKA (reference sequence). This CDR3 has 14 residues. Trimming removed 2 bases at V and 2 bases at J, with 12 bases between. CDR3 loop: CSARSRAENYGYTF. CDR3 coding DNA: TGCAGTGCTAGATCTCGCGCGGAAAACTATGGCTACACCTTC.

This chain joins TRBV7-2 and TRBJ2-1, with D maybe TRBD1 (5 bases). The germline CDR1 and CDR2 sequences are SGHTA and FQGNSA. The CDR3 covers 12 residues. The ends were cut back, 1 base at V and 11 bases at J, with 9 bases in the middle. Written as DNA, the CDR3 is TGTGCCAGCAGCTTAGAACCAGGGAAGCAGTTCTTC. It encodes CASSLEPGKQFF.

The rearrangement uses TRBV4-1 and TRBJ1-1; D perhaps matches TRBD1 (5 bases). Between the trimmed V and J ends, which lost 0 bases and 5 bases, there was a span of 16 bases. Per the germline V gene, CDR1 is MGHRA and CDR2 is YSYEKL. The length of the CDR3 is 16 residues. The CDR3 coding sequence is TGCGCCAGCAGCCAAGATCAGGCCTCCCGGGGGACTGAAGCTTTCTTT. Its protein product is CASSQDQASRGTEAFF.

This clonotype was observed many times. The rearrangement joins TRBV5-1 to TRBJ2-3, with D perhaps TRBD1 (6 bases). Germline V lookup: CDR1 SGHRS, CDR2 YFSETQ. Trimming removed 3 bases from V and 0 bases from J, with 23 bases in between. The CDR3 runs 19 residues. The CDR3 bases are TGCGCCAGCAGCTCGGGCACCAACAGGGTGGAGTATAGCACAGATACGCAGTATTTT. Translated: CASSSGTNRVEYSTDTQYF.

This clonotype occurred a few times. The chain carries TRBV28 and TRBJ1-3; D might be TRBD1 (5 bases). V shed 9 bases and J shed 2 bases, with 8 bases lying between them. The CDR3 is made up of 12 amino acids. The germline V gene has CDR1 MDHEN and CDR2 SYDVKM. The CDR3 here is CASRGAGNTIYF. In DNA, the CDR3 is TGTGCCAGTAGGGGCGCTGGAAACACCATATATTTT.

The V gene is TRBV6-5, the J gene TRBJ1-4; 11 bases align to TRBD1. The trim removed 0 bases at V and 7 bases at J, leaving 4 bases unmatched. The CDR3 is made up of 16 amino acids. CDR1 is MNHEY and CDR2 is SVGAGI in the germline V gene. The CDR3 bases are TGTGCCAGCAGTTACTCCCCGGGACAGGGGGTTGAAAAACTGTTTTTT. Its protein product is CASSYSPGQGVEKLFF.

A word on this clonotype: Sequence at one end of the junction differs from germline and may be a read error. This rearrangement joins TRBV19 to TRBJ2-1; TRBD1 is a possible D gene (6 bases). The CDR3 spans 15 residues. The germline CDR1 and CDR2 sequences are LNHDA and SQIVND (reference sequence). The CDR3, as DNA: TGTGCCAGTTGCGAACAGGGCCTCTCCTACAATGAGCGGTTCTTC. Translated: CASCEQGLSYNERFF.

This clonotype was detected ten times or more. This chain connects TRBV7-6 to TRBJ2-2, with 14 bases lining up with TRBD2. Germline V gene data show CDR1 as SGHVS and CDR2 as FNYEAQ. The V segment lost 5 bases and the J segment 5 bases; nucleotides outside the gene matches: 4. The CDR3 length is 16 residues. The CDR3 spells CASSPGLAGATGELFF. DNA for the CDR3: TGTGCCAGCAGCCCGGGACTAGCGGGAGCTACCGGGGAGCTGTTTTTT. Together with reference TRBV7-6 and TRBJ2-2, the CDR3 gives the full variable domain: GAGVSQSPRYKVTKRGQDVALRCDPISGHVSLYWYRQALGQGPEFLTYFNYEAQQDKSGLPNDRFSAERPEGSISTLTIQRTEQRDSAMYRCASSPGLAGATGELFFGEGSRLTVL.

The gene calls are TRBV20-1 and TRBJ1-5; 12 nucleotides agree with TRBD1. Germline V gene sequence: CDR1 DFQATT, CDR2 SNEGSKA (reference sequence). This CDR3 is 14 amino acids long. With 3 bases clipped from V and 8 bases from J, the junction kept 5 bases outside the gene matches. CDR3 sequence: CSASRDRGREPQHF. In nucleotides, the CDR3 is TGCAGTGCTAGCCGGGACAGGGGGCGTGAGCCCCAGCATTTT.

This rearrangement joins TRBV7-2 to TRBJ1-5; no reliable D call. With 6 bases removed from V and 0 bases from J, the gap between germline ends came to 9 bases. Germline V gives CDR1 SGHTA, CDR2 FQGNSA. The CDR3 has 14 residues. DNA of the CDR3: TGTGCCAGCAGTATAAACTATAGCAATCAGCCCCAGCATTTT. Translation: CASSINYSNQPQHF.